Reported below is one TCR beta chain. Its matching antigen is unknown. The use of a sample-barcoded 5' primer and a J-beta primer mix characterized a second PCR of roughly 6 to 12 cycles. TCRdb independently ran MiXCR on the 5' RACE reads; one entry per CDR3 protein. The repertoire has about 930,000 distinct CDR3 sequences, under 35% of them found once; the top ten carry about 9.4%. This CDR3 is 11 amino acids long. With 8 bases removed from V and 11 bases from J, the gap between germline ends came to 14 bases. These data are taken from a study of blood T cells in healthy people across ages. Study-wide results and caveats: The fall in TCR beta diversity per million T cells was roughly linear with age.

This sample also belongs to another study, concerning T cells of mothers and their children.

This TCR was sampled from a middle-aged woman in good health. Sequenced material: blood. This chain uses TRBV12-3 or TRBV12-4 with TRBJ2-3; the D is unclear. The CDR3, as DNA: TGTGCCAGCGGGATGGCAGATGTGCAGTATTTT. Its protein product is CASGMADVQYF.